This T cell receptor (beta chain) was captured by sequencing in a study of blood T cell repertoires in COVID-19. For the study at large: The United States, Italy and Spain provided the acute and convalescent COVID-19 samples.

TCRdb's table, derived via immunoSEQ multiplex PCR, lists solely in-frame clones and lacks some. The repertoire consists of approximately 180,000 clones, with 70% to 90% occurring once and the leading ten covering nearly 2.5%. This clone has a single count. The TCR sequence derives from a man aged 40-50 years with active or convalescent COVID-19. Sequenced: peripheral blood.

CDR3 in DNA: TGTGCCAGCAGTGAAGACCAGGGAGAGACCCAGTACTTC. Protein: CASSEDQGETQYF. The gene calls are TRBV2 and TRBJ2-5, with D maybe TRBD1 (5 bases). The ends were cut back, 1 base at V and 4 bases at J, with 7 bases in the middle. The V gene's germline CDR1 is SNHLY and CDR2 FYNNEI. The CDR3 covers 13 residues.